This T cell receptor (beta chain) was sequenced in a study of a mutant IDH1 vaccine in newly diagnosed glioma. For the study at large: Vaccination of patients was performed eight times, in weeks 1, 3, 5, 7, 11, 15, 19 and 23. Initiation of the vaccine course occurred 4-6 weeks after radiotherapy alone, or alongside temozolomide cycles.

This table comes from immunoSEQ multiplex PCR, and its TCRdb copy is limited to in-frame clones, with some not included. The sample lists 60,000 to 75,000 clones, less than 85% occurring once. As regards this clone: Antigen specificity is unknown.

Study observations and caveats: It was about 95% of patients that developed vaccine-induced immune responses.

The CDR3 runs to 15 residues. V lost 1 base and J lost 5; bases outside the gene matches: 5. From germline, CDR1 is KGHSH and CDR2 LQKENI. Sample time point: week 11, during vaccination. In the vaccine, a single dose held 300 ug of the mutant IDH1 20-mer peptide, along with topical imiquimod. The TCR sequence derives from a man in his thirties or forties with glioma. The chain carries TRBV18 and TRBJ2-1; 7 bases map to TRBD2. This material consisted of PBMCs, taken from a glioma patient whose treatment included an IDH1 peptide vaccine. For the CDR3, the DNA is TGTGCCAGCTCACCACTGCGGGAGCGAAACAATGAGCAGTTCTTC. It yields the protein CASSPLRERNNEQFF.